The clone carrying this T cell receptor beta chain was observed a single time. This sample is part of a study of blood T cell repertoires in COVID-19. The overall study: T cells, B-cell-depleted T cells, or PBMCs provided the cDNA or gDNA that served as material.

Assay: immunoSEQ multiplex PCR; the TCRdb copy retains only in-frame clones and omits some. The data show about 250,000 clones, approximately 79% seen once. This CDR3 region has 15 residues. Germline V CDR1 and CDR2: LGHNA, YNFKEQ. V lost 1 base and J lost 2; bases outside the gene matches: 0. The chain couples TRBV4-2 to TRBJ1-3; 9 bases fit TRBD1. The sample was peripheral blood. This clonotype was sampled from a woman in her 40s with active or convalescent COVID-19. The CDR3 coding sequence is TGTGCCAGCAGCCAAGGGACAGGGGCTGGAAACACCATATATTTT. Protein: CASSQGTGAGNTIYF.